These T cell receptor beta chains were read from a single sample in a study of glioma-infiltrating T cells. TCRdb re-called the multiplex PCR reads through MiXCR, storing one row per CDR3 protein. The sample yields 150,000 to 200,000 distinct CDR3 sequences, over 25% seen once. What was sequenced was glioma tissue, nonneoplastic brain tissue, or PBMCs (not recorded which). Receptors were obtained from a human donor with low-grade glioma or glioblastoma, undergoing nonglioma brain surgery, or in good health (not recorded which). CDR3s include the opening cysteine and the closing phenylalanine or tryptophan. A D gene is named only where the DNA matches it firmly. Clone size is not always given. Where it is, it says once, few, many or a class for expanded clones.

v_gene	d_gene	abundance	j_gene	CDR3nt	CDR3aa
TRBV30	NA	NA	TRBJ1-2	TGTGCCTGGACCCTAGACACGGTCCACTATGGCTACACCTTC	CAWTLDTVHYGYTF
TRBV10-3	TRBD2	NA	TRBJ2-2	TGTGCCATCAGTGAGGCGGGGACTAGCGGCAGCACCGGGGAGCTGTTTTTT	CAISEAGTSGSTGELFF
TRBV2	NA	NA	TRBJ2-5	TGTGCCAGCAGCGTACGGAGACAAGAGACCCAGTACTTC	CASSVRRQETQYF
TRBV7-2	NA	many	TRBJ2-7	TGTGCCAGCAGCTTGAGCGGACTTACCTACGAGCAGTACTTC	CASSLSGLTYEQYF
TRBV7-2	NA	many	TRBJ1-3	TGTGCCAGCAGTAAGGACCGAACCTCAGGTTCCACCATATATTTT	CASSKDRTSGSTIYF
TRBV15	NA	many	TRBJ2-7	TGTGCCACCAGCAGAGGGGTTCCGAGCGCTCCCTACGAGCAGTACTTC	CATSRGVPSAPYEQYF
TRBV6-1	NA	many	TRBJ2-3	TGTGCCAGCAGAATAACAGGGTTCTCAACAGATACGCAGTATTTT	CASRITGFSTDTQYF
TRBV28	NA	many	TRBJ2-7	TGTGCCAGCAGTTTTAGGTCAGCGCGAGGCTACGAGCAGTACTTC	CASSFRSARGYEQYF
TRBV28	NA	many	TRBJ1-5	TGTGCCAGCAGTTTAAGGGGCAGGCCAGGTCAGCCCCAGCATTTT	CASSLRGRPGQPQHF
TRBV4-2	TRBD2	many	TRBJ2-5	TGTGCCAGCAGCCAACTTCTTGGACTAGCGGGAGCTGGAAAGACCCAGTACTTC	CASSQLLGLAGAGKTQYF
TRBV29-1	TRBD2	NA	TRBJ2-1	TGCAGCGTTGAGCCCGGGAGCGGGAGAAGGAGTGAGCAGTTCTTC	CSVEPGSGRRSEQFF
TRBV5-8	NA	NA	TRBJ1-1	TGTGCCAGCAGCTTCAGCCCAAACACTGAAGCTTTCTTT	CASSFSPNTEAFF
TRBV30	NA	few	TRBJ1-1	TGTGCCTGGAGTGTACCCAAGAACACTGAAGCTTTCTTT	CAWSVPKNTEAFF
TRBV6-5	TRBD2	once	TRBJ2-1	TGTGCCAGCAGGGGGACTATCGGAACCTATGAGCAGTTCTTC	CASRGTIGTYEQFF
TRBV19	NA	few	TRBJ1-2	TGTGCCAGTAGCTGGGGCGCGAGAGGCTACACCTTC	CASSWGARGYTF
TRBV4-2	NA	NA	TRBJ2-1	TGTGCCAGCAGCCCCCCCAACCGCAGGGGTAACAATGAGCAGTTCTTC	CASSPPNRRGNNEQFF
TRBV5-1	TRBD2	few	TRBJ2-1	TGCGCCAGCACCAAGACTAGCGGGTATTACAATGAGCAGTTCTTC	CASTKTSGYYNEQFF
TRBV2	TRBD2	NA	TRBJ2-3	TGTGCCAGCAGTGCTAGCGGGACCTCAGATACGCAGTATTTT	CASSASGTSDTQYF